These 5 T cell receptor beta chains came from one sample sequenced in a study of control samples from healthy donors and cancer patients. Measured with immunoSEQ multiplex PCR; TCRdb has only the in-frame clones, and not every one. Among some 100,000 clones listed, around 80% were seen once. The sequenced sample consisted of blood. Every receptor here comes from a woman in her thirties in good health.

There are a few counts of this clone. The chain carries TRBV3-1 (or the pseudogene TRBV3-2) and TRBJ2-5; TRBD2 matches at 13 bases. CDR1 is LGHDT, CDR2 YNNKEL, per germline (reference sequence). The CDR3 covers 16 residues. V lost 5 bases, J lost 0 bases, and 3 bases stayed unmatched. CDR3 residues: CASSATSGGDQETQYF. The CDR3 coding sequence is TGTGCCAGCAGCGCCACTAGCGGGGGGGACCAAGAGACCCAGTACTTC.

The chain carries TRBV7-6 and TRBJ2-1; TRBD2 aligns across 11 bases. This CDR3 comprises 16 residues. The ends lost 3 bases at V and 8 bases at J; junction bases unmatched: 9. The germline gives CDR1 SGHVS, CDR2 FNYEAQ. CDR3 sequence reads: CASSFLAGGPKDEQFF. In nucleotides, the CDR3 is TGTGCCAGCAGCTTTTTAGCGGGGGGGCCTAAGGATGAGCAGTTCTTC.

This chain uses TRBV4-1 with TRBJ1-2, with D perhaps matching TRBD1 (5 bases). The V end lost 0 bases, the J end lost 6 bases, and 11 bases lay between the germline ends. CDR3 length: 14 amino acids. Germline CDR1 reads MGHRA; CDR2 reads YSYEKL. The CDR3 here is CASSQEGREDGYTF. The CDR3 DNA reads as TGCGCCAGCAGCCAAGAGGGCAGGGAAGATGGCTACACCTTC.

The chain has TRBV2 and TRBJ2-3, with 10 bases that match TRBD2. The germline V gene has CDR1 SNHLY and CDR2 FYNNEI. This CDR3 is built from 18 residues. V lost 8 bases to trimming and J lost 2 bases; unmatched junction nucleotides: 16. CDR3 protein: CASGQGGLAGAYTDTQYF. The CDR3 bases are TGTGCCAGCGGACAAGGGGGGCTAGCGGGGGCCTACACAGATACGCAGTATTTT.

This chain connects TRBV6-5 to TRBJ1-1, with TRBD1 matching 8 bases. The CDR3 loop spans 14 amino acids. Trimming removed 4 bases from V and 6 bases from J; junction bases left unmatched: 7. Looked up from germline, CDR1 is MNHEY and CDR2 is SVGAGI. The CDR3 region has the DNA TGTGCCAGCAGTTTTTCAGGGGGCAGGGCTGAAGCTTTCTTT. The encoded protein is CASSFSGGRAEAFF.